The clone carrying this T cell receptor beta chain was detected many times. What it binds is not known. Hyperthyroidism was classified as stable if no ophthalmopathy occurred within 18 months of follow-up. Exclusion criteria comprised other autoimmune diseases, uncontrolled infections, pregnancy or lactation in patients. The diagnosis was founded upon clinical symptoms, serum thyroxine, TRAb, thyroid ultrasound and orbital computed tomography. This entry is derived from a study of Graves' ophthalmopathy and Graves' hyperthyroidism. Germline V gene lookup returns CDR1 MNHEY and CDR2 SVGAGI. With 5 bases removed from V and 0 bases from J, the gap between germline ends came to 8 bases. This CDR3 region has 15 residues. Study-wide results and limits: Among thyroid clonotypes expanded above 0.001 frequency, most also appeared in blood.

Scientists amplified the TCR beta CDR3 regions from RNA transcripts. Second-round multiplex PCR followed a first-round RT-PCR using HTBI primers. TCRdb redid the calling of the multiplex PCR reads with MiXCR, one entry per CDR3 protein. The sample lists fewer than 650,000 distinct CDR3 sequences, roughly 20% occurring once. The sequenced material came from peripheral blood. The origin of this receptor is a woman in her late teens or twenties with stable Graves' hyperthyroidism. Some clones in this sample may be carry-over from other donors' samples. The V and J genes are TRBV6-5 and TRBJ2-6; the D is unclear. The CDR3 coding sequence is TGTGCCAGCAGTACCCGACTCTCTGGGGCCAACGTCCTGACTTTC. Protein sequence: CASSTRLSGANVLTF.